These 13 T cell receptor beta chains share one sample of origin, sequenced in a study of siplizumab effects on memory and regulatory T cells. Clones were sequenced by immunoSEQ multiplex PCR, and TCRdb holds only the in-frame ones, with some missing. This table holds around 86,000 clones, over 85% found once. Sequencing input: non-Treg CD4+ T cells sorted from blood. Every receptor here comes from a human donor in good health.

CDR3 sequence reads: CASTRTYGYTF. DNA for the CDR3: TGTGCCAGCACCCGGACCTATGGCTACACCTTC. The genes are TRBV2 and TRBJ1-2, with unresolved D. From germline, CDR1 is SNHLY and CDR2 FYNNEI. The CDR3 covers 11 residues. The V and J ends lost 7 bases and 4 bases respectively, with 7 bases between them.

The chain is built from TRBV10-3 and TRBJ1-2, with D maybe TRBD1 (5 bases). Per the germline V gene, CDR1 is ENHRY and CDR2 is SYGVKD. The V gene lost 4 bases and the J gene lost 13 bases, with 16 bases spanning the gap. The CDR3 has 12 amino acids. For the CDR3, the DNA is TGTGCCATCAGTGGAGGGTTAGGGGTGTCCACCTTC. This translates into CAISGGLGVSTF.

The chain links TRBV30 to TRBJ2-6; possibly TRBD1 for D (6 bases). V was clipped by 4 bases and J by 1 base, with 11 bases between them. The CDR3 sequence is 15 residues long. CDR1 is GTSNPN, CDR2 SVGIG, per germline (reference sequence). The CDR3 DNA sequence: TGTGCCTGGAATCAGGGACATTCTGGGGCCAACGTCCTGACTTTC. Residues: CAWNQGHSGANVLTF.

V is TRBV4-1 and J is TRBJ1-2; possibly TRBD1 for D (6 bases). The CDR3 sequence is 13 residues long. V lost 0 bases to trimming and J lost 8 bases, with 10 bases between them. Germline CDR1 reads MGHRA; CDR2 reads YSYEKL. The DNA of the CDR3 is TGCGCCAGCAGCCAAGAGGGGGCAGGCGGCTACACCTTC. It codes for CASSQEGAGGYTF.

DNA for the CDR3: TGTGCCAGCAGTTACTCTTCAGGGCTACACTACGAGCAGTACTTC. It translates to CASSYSSGLHYEQYF. The chain employs TRBV6-6 and TRBJ2-7; possibly TRBD1 for D (5 bases). V lost 0 bases to trimming and J lost 3 bases, with 12 bases between them. Germline CDR1 is MNHNY and CDR2 is SVGAGI (reference sequence). The CDR3 runs 15 residues.

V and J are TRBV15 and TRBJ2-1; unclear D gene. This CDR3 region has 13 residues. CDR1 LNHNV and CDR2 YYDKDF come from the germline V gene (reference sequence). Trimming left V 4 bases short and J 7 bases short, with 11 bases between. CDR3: CATSNSRWNEQFF. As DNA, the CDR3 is TGTGCCACCAGCAACTCCCGGTGGAATGAGCAGTTCTTC.

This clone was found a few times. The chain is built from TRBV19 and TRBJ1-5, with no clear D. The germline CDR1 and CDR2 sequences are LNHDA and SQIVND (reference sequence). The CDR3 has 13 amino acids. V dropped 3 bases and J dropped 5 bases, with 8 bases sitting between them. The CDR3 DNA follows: TGTGCCAGTAGTATTAGAGGAGATCAGCCCCAGCATTTT. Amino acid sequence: CASSIRGDQPQHF.

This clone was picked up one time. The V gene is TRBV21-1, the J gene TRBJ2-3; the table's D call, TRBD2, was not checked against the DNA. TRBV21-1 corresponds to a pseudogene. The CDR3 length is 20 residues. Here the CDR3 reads CASSKGPALTSGGRPSTQYF. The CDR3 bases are TGTGCCAGCAGCAAAGGACCCGCCCTCACTAGCGGGGGCCGCCCCAGTACGCAGTATTTT.

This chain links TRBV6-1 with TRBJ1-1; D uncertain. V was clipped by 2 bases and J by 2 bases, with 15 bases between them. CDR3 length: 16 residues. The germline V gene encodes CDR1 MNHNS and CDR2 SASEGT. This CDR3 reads CASSESAAPRNTEAFF. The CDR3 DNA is TGTGCCAGCAGTGAATCCGCGGCCCCGCGCAACACTGAAGCTTTCTTT.

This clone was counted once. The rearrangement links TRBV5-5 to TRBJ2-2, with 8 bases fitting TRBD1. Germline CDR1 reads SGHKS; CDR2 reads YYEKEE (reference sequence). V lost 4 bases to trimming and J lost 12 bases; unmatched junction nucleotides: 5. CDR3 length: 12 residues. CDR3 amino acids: CASSTRTGKLFF. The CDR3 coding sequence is TGTGCCAGCAGCACGCGGACAGGGAAGCTGTTTTTT.

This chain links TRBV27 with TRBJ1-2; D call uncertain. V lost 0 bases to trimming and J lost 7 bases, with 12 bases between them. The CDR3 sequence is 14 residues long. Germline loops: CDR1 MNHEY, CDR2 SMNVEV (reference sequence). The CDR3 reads CASSLSGLLFGYTF. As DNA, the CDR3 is TGTGCCAGCAGTTTATCGGGTCTCCTCTTTGGCTACACCTTC.

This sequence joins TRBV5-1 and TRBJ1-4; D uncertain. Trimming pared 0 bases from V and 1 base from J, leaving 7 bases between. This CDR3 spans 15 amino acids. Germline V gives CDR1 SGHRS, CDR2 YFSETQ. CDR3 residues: CASSLAAVTNEKLFF. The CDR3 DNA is TGCGCCAGCAGCTTGGCGGCGGTAACTAATGAAAAACTGTTTTTT. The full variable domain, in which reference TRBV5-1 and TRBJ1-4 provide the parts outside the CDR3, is KAGVTQTPRYLIKTRGQQVTLSCSPISGHRSVSWYQQTPGQGLQFLFEYFSETQRNKGNFPGRFSGRQFSNSRSEMNVSTLELGDSALYLCASSLAAVTNEKLFFGSGTQLSVL.

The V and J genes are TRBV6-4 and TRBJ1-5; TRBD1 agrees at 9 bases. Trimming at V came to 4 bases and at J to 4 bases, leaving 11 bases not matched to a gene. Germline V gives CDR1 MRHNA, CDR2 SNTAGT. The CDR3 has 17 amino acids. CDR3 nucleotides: TGTGCCAGCAGTGGCCTCTGGACAGGGGAAAGAAATCAGCCCCAGCATTTT. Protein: CASSGLWTGERNQPQHF.